The rows below give T cell receptor beta chains drawn from one sample of a study of control samples from healthy donors and cancer patients. Using immunoSEQ multiplex PCR, the repertoire was profiled, and TCRdb retains in-frame clones only, with some absent. The sample has 55,000 to 85,000 clones, 80% to 90% seen once. Material for sequencing was PBMCs. All receptors derive from a woman in her fifties or sixties with head and neck cancer. Both conserved end residues are part of each CDR3. The D gene is left open where the match is weak. Clone size is stated in some rows and not others, as once, few, many or a class when expanded.

v_call	d_call	clone_size	j_call	cdr3_aa	cdr3_nt
TRBV29-1	-	-	TRBJ2-3	CSEDRRGTDTQYF	TGCAGCGAAGACCGTCGGGGCACAGATACGCAGTATTTT
TRBV6-5	TRBD1	once	TRBJ1-3	CASSWDRASGNTIYF	TGTGCCAGCAGTTGGGACAGGGCATCTGGAAACACCATATATTTT
TRBV29-1	-	few	TRBJ2-2	CSASRGANTGELFF	TGCAGCGCCAGTCGGGGGGCCAACACCGGGGAGCTGTTTTTT
TRBV10-3	-	once	TRBJ2-7	CAISDLGGRTSEQYF	TGTGCCATCAGTGATCTGGGAGGTAGGACGAGTGAGCAGTACTTC
TRBV18	-	-	TRBJ2-1	CASSPRSSYNEQFF	TGTGCCAGCTCACCTCGGTCGAGTTACAATGAGCAGTTCTTC
TRBV11-2	TRBD2	-	TRBJ2-2	CASSHSGGAYEAGELFF	TGTGCCAGCAGCCATAGCGGGGGGGCCTATGAGGCCGGGGAGCTGTTTTTT
TRBV4-1	-	-	TRBJ2-7	CASSQEPTSYEQYF	TGCGCCAGCAGCCAAGAGCCGACTAGCTACGAGCAGTACTTC
TRBV3-1/TRBV3-2	-	-	TRBJ1-1	CASSQEGEAFF	TGTGCCAGCAGCCAAGAGGGTGAAGCTTTCTTT
TRBV5-1	-	once	TRBJ2-1	CASSLGQPSQSEQFF	TGCGCCAGCAGCTTGGGGCAGCCCTCACAATCGGAGCAGTTCTTC
TRBV6-2/TRBV6-3	-	-	TRBJ2-6	CASSTASGANVLTF	TGTGCCAGCAGTACCGCCTCTGGGGCCAACGTCCTGACTTTC
TRBV5-1	TRBD2	few	TRBJ2-1	CASSLSSGGARVELF	TGCGCCAGCAGCTTATCTAGCGGGGGCGCCAGGGTGGAGCTCTTC
TRBV7-9	-	-	TRBJ2-3	CASTPGGRGDTQYF	TGTGCCAGCACTCCGGGGGGCCGTGGAGATACGCAGTATTTT
TRBV7-9	-	-	TRBJ2-5	CASSENWGETQYF	TGTGCCAGCAGCGAAAATTGGGGGGAGACCCAGTACTTC
TRBV20-1	-	-	TRBJ1-4	CSAGRGEKLFF	TGCAGTGCTGGCCGCGGTGAAAAACTGTTTTTT
TRBV18	TRBD1	-	TRBJ1-4	CASSPTGANEKLFF	TGTGCCAGCTCACCGACAGGGGCTAATGAAAAACTGTTTTTT
TRBV7-3	-	once	TRBJ1-5	CASSYTGNQPQHF	TGTGCCAGCAGCTACACAGGGAACCAGCCCCAGCATTTT
TRBV27	-	few	TRBJ1-1	CASSFLAGGGTYEAFF	TGTGCCAGCAGTTTTCTTGCTGGCGGCGGGACGTACGAAGCTTTCTTT
TRBV14	-	-	TRBJ1-1	CASSQGEKAFF	TGTGCCAGCAGCCAAGGGGAGAAAGCTTTCTTT
TRBV5-1	TRBD1	once	TRBJ2-2	CASSLRLRPGGPNGELFF	TGCGCCAGCAGCTTGAGGTTGCGACCAGGGGGTCCTAACGGGGAGCTGTTTTTT
TRBV7-9	-	-	TRBJ2-2	CASSLGGGNTGELFF	TGTGCCAGCAGCTTAGGAGGGGGGAACACCGGGGAGCTGTTTTTT
TRBV7-9	-	once	TRBJ2-3	CASAGAYTDTQYF	TGTGCCAGCGCAGGGGCCTACACAGATACGCAGTATTTT
TRBV6-1	-	-	TRBJ2-3	CASSEYAGRDTQYF	TGTGCCAGCAGTGAATATGCGGGAAGAGATACGCAGTATTTT
TRBV7-2	-	-	TRBJ2-5	CASSEWRREETQYF	TGTGCCAGCTCCGAGTGGCGGCGGGAAGAGACCCAGTACTTC
TRBV3-1/TRBV3-2	-	-	TRBJ2-7	CASSQDSVLGAEQYF	TGTGCCAGCAGCCAAGACTCCGTCCTGGGAGCCGAGCAGTACTTC
TRBV5-1	-	few	TRBJ2-5	CASSLTARETQYF	TGCGCCAGCAGCTTGACGGCGAGAGAGACCCAGTACTTC
TRBV10-2	-	-	TRBJ1-6	CASSSEGNSPLHF	TGCGCCAGCTCCTCTGAGGGAAATTCACCCCTCCACTTT
TRBV19	-	-	TRBJ2-7	CASAGASPSEQYF	TGTGCCAGTGCAGGGGCTTCCCCGTCCGAGCAGTACTTC
TRBV19	TRBD2	-	TRBJ2-5	CASSVRGLAGNVAQYF	TGTGCCAGTTCCGTAAGGGGACTAGCGGGGAACGTGGCCCAGTACTTC
TRBV7-2	-	-	TRBJ1-3	CASSLMAVSHSGNTIYF	TGTGCCAGCAGCTTAATGGCGGTCAGCCACTCTGGAAACACCATATATTTT
TRBV28	TRBD1	-	TRBJ1-2	CASSPGTGEGGYTF	TGTGCCAGCAGCCCTGGGACAGGGGAGGGTGGCTACACCTTC
TRBV3-1/TRBV3-2	TRBD1	-	TRBJ1-4	CASSQDGTGVGEKLFF	TGTGCCAGCAGCCAAGATGGAACAGGGGTTGGGGAAAAACTGTTTTTT
TRBV11-2	-	-	TRBJ2-1	CASSFGGAVVF	TGTGCCAGCAGCTTTGGGGGGGCTGTGGTCTTC
TRBV29-1	TRBD1	-	TRBJ1-1	CSVAGQGRANTEAFF	TGCAGCGTTGCAGGACAGGGGAGGGCGAACACTGAAGCTTTCTTT
TRBV28	-	-	TRBJ1-5	CASRTGSNQPQHF	TGTGCCAGTCGCACAGGGAGCAATCAGCCCCAGCATTTT
TRBV28	-	few	TRBJ1-5	CASSSGIYGYSNQPQHF	TGTGCCAGCAGTTCAGGGATTTACGGGTATAGCAATCAGCCCCAGCATTTT
TRBV18	-	-	TRBJ1-1	CASSAGHQNTEAFF	TGTGCCAGCTCAGCCGGACACCAGAACACTGAAGCTTTCTTT
TRBV3-1/TRBV3-2	-	-	TRBJ2-7	CASSPASYEQYF	TGTGCCAGCAGCCCCGCCTCGTACGAGCAGTACTTC
TRBV10-1	-	-	TRBJ2-1	CASSETGRGEQFF	TGCGCCAGCAGTGAGACGGGACGGGGTGAGCAGTTCTTC
TRBV4-1	TRBD1	-	TRBJ1-6	CASSQDRDRNSPLHF	TGCGCCAGCAGCCAAGATAGGGACAGAAATTCACCCCTCCACTTT
TRBV9	TRBD1	once	TRBJ1-6	CASSATTGSYNSPLHF	TGTGCCAGCAGCGCCACGACAGGGTCCTATAATTCACCCCTCCACTTT
TRBV6-6	-	-	TRBJ2-7	CASSAPGDEQYF	TGTGCCAGCAGTGCCCCAGGGGACGAGCAGTACTTC